Presented here are 31 T cell receptor beta chains from one specimen sequenced in a study of spatial heterogeneity in lung cancer. TCRdb processed the 5' RACE reads anew with MiXCR; each CDR3 protein has one entry. The repertoire consists of around 120,000 distinct CDR3 sequences, with approximately 12% occurring once and the leading ten covering roughly 17%. Time point described: blood at routine non-recurrence follow-up after resection. Whole RNA came from tumor, nontumor lung or frozen PBMC and was sequenced without being sorted. Source: PBMCs, taken at follow-up. Source of these receptors: a male donor with early-stage non-small cell lung cancer.

The CDR3 here is CASSLGTLSGNTIYF. In DNA form, the CDR3 reads TGCGCCAGCAGCTTGGGGACACTCTCTGGAAACACCATATATTTT. V and J are TRBV5-1 and TRBJ1-3; D may be TRBD1 (5 bases). Germline lookup yields CDR1 SGHRS and CDR2 YFSETQ. The CDR3 runs 15 residues. V was cut by 0 bases and J by 0 bases, with 7 bases left in between.

This chain links TRBV28 with TRBJ2-1, with 8 bases aligning to TRBD2. V lost 8 bases, J lost 5 bases, and 11 bases stayed unmatched. Germline V gives CDR1 MDHEN, CDR2 SYDVKM. This CDR3 has 15 amino acids. The CDR3 is CASSRSGTRHNEQFF. DNA of the CDR3: TGTGCCAGCTCACGCTCCGGGACTAGACACAATGAGCAGTTCTTC.

This clonotype was observed at least ten times. This chain links TRBV28 with TRBJ2-3; tentative D call: TRBD2 (5 bases). The CDR3 totals 16 residues. V was shortened by 7 bases and J by 2 bases, with 19 bases between the two germline ends. Germline V gene sequence: CDR1 MDHEN, CDR2 SYDVKM. CDR3 sequence: CASIRREQLNTDTQYF. DNA for the CDR3: TGTGCCAGCATCCGTCGGGAACAGTTAAACACAGATACGCAGTATTTT.

The V and J genes are TRBV27 and TRBJ2-7; possible D gene TRBD2, 5 bases. In germline, CDR1 is MNHEY, CDR2 SMNVEV (reference sequence). V was cut by 0 bases and J by 3 bases, with 12 bases left in between. The CDR3 length is 15 residues. CDR3 sequence: CASSLSGRRIYEQYF. CDR3 nucleotide sequence: TGTGCCAGCAGTTTATCGGGCAGGAGGATCTACGAGCAGTACTTC.

This clonotype was picked up many times. In nucleotides, the CDR3 is TGCGCCAGCAGCCAAGGAGTGTGGCGGGGGAGCAATGAGCAGTTCTTC. Translated: CASSQGVWRGSNEQFF. The chain recombines TRBV4-1 with TRBJ2-1; 7 bases map to TRBD2. Looked up from germline, CDR1 is MGHRA and CDR2 is YSYEKL. The CDR3 extends over 16 amino acids. The ends lost 1 base at V and 6 bases at J; junction bases unmatched: 9.

The table lists this clonotype with a few counts. This chain uses TRBV6-5 with TRBJ1-2, with a tentative D call TRBD1 (5 bases). CDR1 and CDR2 (germline): MNHEY, SVGAGI. The V gene lost 0 bases and the J gene lost 7 bases, with 12 bases spanning the gap. The CDR3 consists of 14 residues. CDR3 bases: TGTGCCAGCAGTTACTCCACAGGAAGCGGTGGCTACACCTTC. Protein sequence: CASSYSTGSGGYTF.

This clonotype has ten or more counts. This chain joins TRBV11-2 and TRBJ1-1; D gene ambiguous. The CDR3 sequence is 14 residues long. V lost 5 bases and J 5 bases, leaving 15 bases between the germline ends. Germline V gene sequence: CDR1 SGHAT, CDR2 FQNNGV. CDR3 loop: CASSPLRWRTEAFF. As DNA, the CDR3 is TGTGCCAGCAGCCCCCTCCGGTGGAGGACTGAAGCTTTCTTT.

This clonotype was counted only a few times. The J gene is TRBJ2-5, the V gene TRBV12-3 or TRBV12-4, with D perhaps matching TRBD1 (6 bases). The CDR3 sequence is 13 residues long. Trimming left V 7 bases short and J 1 base short, with 10 bases between. The CDR3 region is CASTPTGQETQYF. DNA of the CDR3: TGTGCCAGCACCCCGACAGGCCAAGAGACCCAGTACTTC.

This clonotype was observed many times. The chain employs TRBV5-4 and TRBJ1-6, with TRBD1 matching over 8 bases. The germline gives CDR1 SGHNT, CDR2 YYREEE (reference sequence). This CDR3 is 17 amino acids long. With 2 bases clipped from V and 6 bases from J, the junction kept 10 bases outside the gene matches. CDR3 DNA sequence: TGTGCCAGCAGCTTTAGTCCGGACAGGGCGTCTAATTCACCCCTCCACTTT. Its translation: CASSFSPDRASNSPLHF.

The chain recombines TRBV3-1 with TRBJ2-7; tentative D call: TRBD1 (7 bases). Trimming removed 1 base at V and 3 bases at J, with 13 bases between. The CDR3 totals 15 residues. The germline CDR1 and CDR2 sequences are LGHDT and YNNKEL (reference sequence). CDR3 region: CASSQAAGQLYEQYF. The CDR3 DNA reads TGTGCCAGCAGCCAAGCCGCGGGACAGCTCTACGAGCAGTACTTC.

This clonotype was observed many times. The chain uses TRBV10-3 and TRBJ2-2; 8 nucleotides line up with TRBD1. Trimming took 6 bases from V and 0 from J; bases not matched to a gene: 0. Germline V gene data show CDR1 as ENHRY and CDR2 as SYGVKD. The CDR3 covers 14 residues. Here the CDR3 reads CAIRGQANTGELFF. The CDR3 bases are TGTGCCATCAGGGGACAGGCGAACACCGGGGAGCTGTTTTTT.

This clonotype was seen at least ten times. The CDR3 DNA sequence: TGCGCCAGCAGCTTGCTCCCTGACCTGCAGTCAACAGATACGCAGTATTTT. Translated, it gives CASSLLPDLQSTDTQYF. The chain combines TRBV5-1 with TRBJ2-3; D unresolved. In germline, CDR1 is SGHRS, CDR2 YFSETQ. CDR3 length: 17 amino acids. The V and J ends lost 1 base and 3 bases respectively, with 18 bases between them.

This rearrangement joins TRBV9 to TRBJ1-2, with TRBD1 matching over 7 bases. J gave up 12 bases and V 4 bases, and 9 bases lay outside the gene matches. The CDR3 sequence is 12 residues long. Germline values: CDR1 SGDLS, CDR2 YYNGEE. Here the CDR3 reads CASSLRQGHHTF. CDR3 nucleotides: TGTGCCAGCAGCCTCCGACAGGGCCACCACACCTTC.

The chain couples TRBV10-3 to TRBJ1-1, with D hard to call. V lost 6 bases and J lost 2, with 13 bases in between. The CDR3 consists of 14 residues. The germline gives CDR1 ENHRY, CDR2 SYGVKD. CDR3: CAISGRAINTEAFF. CDR3 in DNA: TGTGCCATCAGCGGACGAGCGATAAACACTGAAGCTTTCTTT.

There are many counts of this clonotype. The chain links TRBV28 to TRBJ1-1; D is ambiguous. The CDR3 sequence is 11 residues long. Germline V gene data show CDR1 as MDHEN and CDR2 as SYDVKM. Trimming cost V 4 bases and J 8 bases, with 8 bases left between them. The chain's CDR3 is CASSYGNEAFF. The CDR3 region has the DNA TGTGCCAGCAGTTATGGAAACGAAGCTTTCTTT.

The V call is TRBV7-9, the J call TRBJ2-4, with D tentatively TRBD1 (6 bases). The ends were cut back, 4 bases at V and 0 bases at J, with 10 bases in the middle. The germline V gene has CDR1 SEHNR and CDR2 FQNEAQ (reference sequence). The CDR3 totals 15 residues. This CDR3 is CASSYGQLAKNIQYF. CDR3 coding DNA: TGTGCCAGCAGCTATGGACAGCTAGCCAAAAACATTCAGTACTTC. The whole variable domain, remainder taken from reference TRBV7-9 and TRBJ2-4, is DTGVSQNPRHKITKRGQNVTFRCDPISEHNRLYWYRQTLGQGPEFLTYFQNEAQLEKSRLLSDRFSAERPKGSFSTLEIQRTEQGDSAMYLCASSYGQLAKNIQYFGAGTRLSVL.

This clonotype was counted between two and nine times. This sequence joins TRBV11-2 and TRBJ2-1; maybe TRBD2 (5 bases). This CDR3 spans 14 amino acids. CDR1 SGHAT and CDR2 FQNNGV come from the germline V gene. Trimming pared 5 bases from V and 3 bases from J, leaving 11 bases between. The CDR3 reads CASSNRGNYNEQFF. CDR3 bases: TGTGCCAGCAGCAATAGAGGGAACTACAATGAGCAGTTCTTC.

This clonotype appeared many times. The chain couples TRBV20-1 to TRBJ1-2, with no clear D. This CDR3 spans 13 amino acids. Germline V gene data show CDR1 as DFQATT and CDR2 as SNEGSKA (reference sequence). V lost 6 bases to trimming and J lost 0 bases, with 11 bases between them. In DNA, the CDR3 is TGCAGTGCAACCGGCACAGCTAACTATGGCTACACCTTC. This translates into CSATGTANYGYTF.

This clonotype has at least ten counts. The chain recombines TRBV20-1 with TRBJ2-5; the D is unclear. Trimming pared 6 bases from V and 1 base from J, leaving 18 bases between. Germline-derived CDR1 and CDR2 are DFQATT and SNEGSKA (reference sequence). The CDR3 length is 15 residues. The CDR3 DNA reads as TGCAGTGCCAAGTCACACCCGGGCCTCCAAGAGACCCAGTACTTC. It translates to CSAKSHPGLQETQYF.

This clonotype was counted many times. This sequence joins TRBV6-5 and TRBJ1-1, with TRBD1 matching 7 bases. The CDR3 contains 15 residues. The V and J ends lost 4 bases and 5 bases, in that order; junction bases with no gene match: 10. Germline lookup yields CDR1 MNHEY and CDR2 SVGAGI. CDR3 residues: CASSSLTGKRTEAFF. CDR3 sequence (DNA): TGTGCCAGCAGTTCCCTGACAGGGAAGAGGACTGAAGCTTTCTTT.

This clonotype was seen a handful of times. The chain recombines TRBV14 with TRBJ1-4; D remains unclear. The ends were cut back, 1 base at V and 7 bases at J, with 10 bases in the middle. The CDR3 is 14 residues long. CDR1 SGHDN and CDR2 FVKESK come from the germline V gene. The CDR3 is CASSQARIGEKLFF. CDR3 sequence (DNA): TGTGCCAGCAGCCAAGCCCGAATTGGTGAAAAACTGTTTTTT.

In the case of this clonotype: The junction and the germline gene differ at one end; a read error may be behind it. The rearrangement uses TRBV7-9 and TRBJ2-7, with TRBD1 identical over 9 bases. Germline CDR1 is SEHNR and CDR2 is FQNEAQ (reference sequence). The CDR3 consists of 15 residues. The DNA for the CDR3 is TGTGCCAGCAGCCTGTGGGGACAGGGCTCCCACGAGCAGTACTTC. Its protein is CASSLWGQGSHEQYF.

This clonotype came up a few times. The chain has TRBV28 and TRBJ2-5, with D possibly matching TRBD2 (5 bases). The CDR3 has 13 amino acids. V lost 7 bases and J 5 bases, leaving 14 bases between the germline ends. Germline CDR1 and CDR2: MDHEN and SYDVKM. The chain's CDR3 is CASTAEGGETQYF. The CDR3 bases are TGTGCCAGCACCGCTGAGGGTGGGGAGACCCAGTACTTC.

V usage is TRBV7-2 and J usage is TRBJ1-2; D is unclear. V was clipped by 5 bases and J by 8 bases, with 15 bases between them. The CDR3 consists of 13 residues. The germline CDR1 and CDR2 sequences are SGHTA and FQGNSA. The CDR3 nucleotides read TGTGCCAGCAGCATACTGGTTTTAGGGGGCTACACCTTC. This gives the protein CASSILVLGGYTF.

This chain uses TRBV9 with TRBJ1-1; D is perhaps TRBD1 (6 bases). The CDR3 is 13 amino acids. CDR1 and CDR2 from the germline V gene are SGDLS and YYNGEE. With 4 bases removed from V and 1 base from J, the gap between germline ends came to 8 bases. CDR3 DNA: TGTGCCAGCAGCTCGACAGGGAACACTGAAGCTTTCTTT. Translation gives CASSSTGNTEAFF.

This clonotype was found many times. V and J are TRBV5-6 and TRBJ2-4; tentatively, D is TRBD1 (6 bases). The CDR3 spans 15 residues. V was shortened by 4 bases and J by 6 bases, with 17 bases between the two germline ends. Looked up from germline, CDR1 is SGHDT and CDR2 is YYEEEE. The CDR3 DNA follows: TGTGCCAGCAGCCCCAAGGGACAAGTCGGAAACATTCAGTACTTC. Translation gives CASSPKGQVGNIQYF.

V and J are TRBV25-1 and TRBJ1-6, with D possibly TRBD1 on 5 matching bases. Germline loops: CDR1 MGHDK, CDR2 SYGVNS. Trimming cost V 3 bases and J 5 bases, with 11 bases left between them. CDR3 size: 15 residues. Here the CDR3 DNA reads TGTGCCAGCAGTGACAGGTTGGGGGATAATTCACCCCTCCACTTT. It is translated as CASSDRLGDNSPLHF.

The sample holds a few counts of this clonotype. The gene calls are TRBV20-1 and TRBJ2-5; D possibly uses TRBD1 or TRBD2 (5 bases each). The CDR3 spans 13 residues. The V gene lost 1 base and the J gene lost 5 bases, with 11 bases spanning the gap. The germline V gene encodes CDR1 DFQATT and CDR2 SNEGSKA (reference sequence). Here the CDR3 DNA reads TGCAGTGCTAGAGTCGGGACCAAGGAGACCCAGTACTTC. Translating gives CSARVGTKETQYF.

The sample holds a few counts of this clonotype. The V and J genes are TRBV3-1 and TRBJ2-1; the D gene is possibly TRBD1 (5 bases). Trimming shortened V by 0 bases and J by 12 bases, and 12 bases separated the two germline ends. The CDR3 has 13 amino acids. Germline V lookup: CDR1 LGHDT, CDR2 YNNKEL (reference sequence). The CDR3 spells CASSQDRLGPQFF. The CDR3 DNA reads TGTGCCAGCAGCCAAGATAGGCTGGGGCCGCAGTTCTTC.

This clonotype was counted at least ten times. The rearrangement uses TRBV11-2 and TRBJ1-1, with D unresolved. Germline lookup yields CDR1 SGHAT and CDR2 FQNNGV. The CDR3 extends over 17 amino acids. Deletions cut 1 base from V and 5 bases from J, with 20 bases between. CDR3 coding DNA: TGTGCCAGCAGCTTAGTTAAGGACTACAACCTGGGAACTGAAGCTTTCTTT. Translated, it gives CASSLVKDYNLGTEAFF. The full variable domain, completed using reference TRBV11-2 and TRBJ1-1, is EAGVAQSPRYKIIEKRQSVAFWCNPISGHATLYWYQQILGQGPKLLIQFQNNGVVDDSQLPKDRFSAERLKGVDSTLKIQPAKLEDSAVYLCASSLVKDYNLGTEAFFGQGTRLTVV.

There are many counts of this clonotype. The rearrangement joins TRBV7-6 to TRBJ2-2; D might be TRBD1 or TRBD2, each matching 5 bases. The CDR3 extends over 17 amino acids. Trimming left V 0 bases short and J 0 bases short, with 11 bases between. In germline, CDR1 is SGHVS, CDR2 FNYEAQ. The CDR3 DNA is TGTGCCAGCAGCTTAGCGATCGGGGCTCCGAACACCGGGGAGCTGTTTTTT. Its translation is CASSLAIGAPNTGELFF.